Sequencing of this TCR beta chain was carried out in a study of cytotoxic CD8 clonotypes in ibrutinib-treated CLL. The protocol was immunoSEQ multiplex PCR, while the TCRdb copy is restricted to in-frame clones and leaves out a portion. The data hold fewer than 150,000 clones, with around 84% observed a single time. With V trimmed by 7 bases and J by 2 bases, 4 bases remained unmatched. The CDR3 has 13 residues. From germline, CDR1 is LNHNV and CDR2 YYDKDF (reference sequence). The material sequenced was PBMCs, taken after 24 months of ibrutinib treatment. The chain carries TRBV15 and TRBJ1-2; TRBD1 agrees at 7 bases. The TCR originated in a human donor with chronic lymphocytic leukemia. DNA of the CDR3: TGTGCCACCACCAAGGGACAGAACTATGGCTACACCTTC. This translates into CATTKGQNYGYTF.